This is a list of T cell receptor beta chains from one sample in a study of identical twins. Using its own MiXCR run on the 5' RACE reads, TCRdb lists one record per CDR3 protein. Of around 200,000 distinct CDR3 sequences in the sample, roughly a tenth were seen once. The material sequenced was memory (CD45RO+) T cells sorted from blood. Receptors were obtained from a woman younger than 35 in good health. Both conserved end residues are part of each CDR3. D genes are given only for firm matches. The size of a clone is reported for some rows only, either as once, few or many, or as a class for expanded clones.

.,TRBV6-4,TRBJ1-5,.,TGTGCCAGCAGTGCCGTTGACGAAAGCAATCAGCCCCAGCATTTT,CASSAVDESNQPQHF
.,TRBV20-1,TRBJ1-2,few,TGCAGTGCTAGAGATTTAGCCCCCTATGGCTACACCTTC,CSARDLAPYGYTF
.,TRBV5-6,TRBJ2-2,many,TGTGCCAGCAGCTTCCGGTCGGGCACCGGGGAGCTGTTTTTT,CASSFRSGTGELFF
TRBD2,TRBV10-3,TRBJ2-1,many,TGTGCCATCAGTGAGTCGACGGGACTATTTTACAATGAGCAGTTCTTC,CAISESTGLFYNEQFF
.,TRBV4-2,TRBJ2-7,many,TGTGCCAGCAGCCAAGTTGGCGGGAACTACGAGCAGTACTTC,CASSQVGGNYEQYF
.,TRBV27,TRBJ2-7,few,TGTGCCATCCTCCAACCCGGCCAATCCCTTTACGAGCAGTACTTC,CAILQPGQSLYEQYF
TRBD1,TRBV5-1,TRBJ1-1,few,TGCGCCAGCAGCTTTGGGACAGGGGGCGAGAGGACTGAAGCTTTCTTT,CASSFGTGGERTEAFF
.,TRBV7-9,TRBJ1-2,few,TGTGCCAGCAGCGGATCCACTAACTATGGCTACACCTTC,CASSGSTNYGYTF
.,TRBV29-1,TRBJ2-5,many,TGCAGCGTCGCCTATCAGAGGGCCCCCGTCCAGTACTTC,CSVAYQRAPVQYF
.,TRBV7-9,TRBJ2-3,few,TGTGCCAGCAGCTTAGGGAATATCGCAGATACGCAGTATTTT,CASSLGNIADTQYF
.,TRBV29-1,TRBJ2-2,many,TGCAGCGTTAGTCTTCGCGTTAACACCGGGGAGCTGTTTTTT,CSVSLRVNTGELFF
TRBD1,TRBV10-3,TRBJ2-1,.,TGTGCCAACGGACAGGGGGCGAGGAATGAGCAGTTCTTC,CANGQGARNEQFF
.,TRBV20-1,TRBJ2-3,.,TGCAGTGCTAGTACTAATCCGGATACGCAGTATTTT,CSASTNPDTQYF
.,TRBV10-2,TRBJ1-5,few,TGCGCCAGCAGTGAGACCTTAGAGGATCCGCAGGGTTTT,CASSETLEDPQGF
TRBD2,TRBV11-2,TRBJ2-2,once,TGTGCCAGCAGCTTGGGACTAGCGGGAAGAACCGGGGAGCTGTTTTTT,CASSLGLAGRTGELFF
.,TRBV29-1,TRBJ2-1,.,TGCAGCGTTGACAGTTCAATTTTAGGGGGCTACAATGAGCAGTTCTTC,CSVDSSILGGYNEQFF
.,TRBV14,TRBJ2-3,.,TGTGCCAGCAGCCACGCTGACAGCACAGATACGCAGTATTTT,CASSHADSTDTQYF
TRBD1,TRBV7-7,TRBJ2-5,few,TGTGCTAGCAGCATACAGGGGCTCGGGACCCAGTACTTC,CASSIQGLGTQYF
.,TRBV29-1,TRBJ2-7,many,TGCAGCGTTGGCAGGTCCGACCAAGACGAGCAGTACTTC,CSVGRSDQDEQYF
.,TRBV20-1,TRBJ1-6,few,TGCAGTGTTGGCCGCGAACCAAATAATTCACCCCTCCACTTT,CSVGREPNNSPLHF
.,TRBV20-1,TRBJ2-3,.,TGCAGTGCTAGAGGCAGGAGCACAGATACGCAGTATTTT,CSARGRSTDTQYF
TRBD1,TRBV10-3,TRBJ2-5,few,TGTGCCATCTCCATCGGACAGGGAGAGACCCAGTACTTC,CAISIGQGETQYF
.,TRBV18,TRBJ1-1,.,TGTGCCAGCTCACGGGACGGCGGTACCCTGAACACTGAAGCTTTCTTT,CASSRDGGTLNTEAFF
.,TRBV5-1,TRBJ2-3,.,TGCGCCAGCAGGGGGCATGAAACAGATACGCAGTATTTT,CASRGHETDTQYF
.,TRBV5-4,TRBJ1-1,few,TGTGCCAGCAGCTTCCGGGGGGGGGCTGAAGCTTTCTTT,CASSFRGGAEAFF
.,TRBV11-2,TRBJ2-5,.,TGTGCCAGCAGCTTTAATCTACAAGAGACCCAGTACTTC,CASSFNLQETQYF
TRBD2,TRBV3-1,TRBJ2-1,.,TGTGCCAGCAGCGCACTGGGGGGGGACAATGAGCAGTTCTTC,CASSALGGDNEQFF
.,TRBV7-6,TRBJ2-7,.,TGTGCCAGCAGCTTAAGGGCGGCAGCATACGAGCAGTACTTC,CASSLRAAAYEQYF
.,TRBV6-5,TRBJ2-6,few,TGTGCCAGCAGTTACTCGAGGGGGGCTACCTCTGGGGCCAACGTCCTGACTTTC,CASSYSRGATSGANVLTF
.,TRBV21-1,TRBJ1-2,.,TGTGCCACTTCCATGCACTATGGCTACACCTTC,CATSMHYGYTF
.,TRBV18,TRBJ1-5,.,TGTGCCAGCTCAGCCCGGACGGGACCTTATAGCAATCAGCCCCAGCATTTT,CASSARTGPYSNQPQHF
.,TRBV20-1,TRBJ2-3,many,TGCAGTGCTCTCGACCTAACAGGGGATACGCAGTATTTT,CSALDLTGDTQYF
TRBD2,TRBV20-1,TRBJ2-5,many,TGCAGTGCTCCGGGACTGACGGGAGGGAGGGGAGAGACCCAGTACTTC,CSAPGLTGGRGETQYF
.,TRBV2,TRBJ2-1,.,TGTGCCAGCATGAGAGGTTCGGGAACCTACAATGAGCAGTTCTTC,CASMRGSGTYNEQFF
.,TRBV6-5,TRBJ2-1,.,TGTGCCAGCAGTTACGGGACCGGCAGCTCCTACAATGAGCAGTTCTTC,CASSYGTGSSYNEQFF
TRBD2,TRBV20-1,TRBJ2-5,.,TGCAGTGCTAGAGATTTCGGGACTAGCCAAGAGACCCAGTACTTC,CSARDFGTSQETQYF
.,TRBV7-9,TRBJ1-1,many,TGTGCCAGGAAGTCCCGGGCAGAAGCTTTCTTT,CARKSRAEAFF
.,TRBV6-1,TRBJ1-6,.,TGTGCCAGCAGTACAACCGCCCGGGGAGGATCTAATTCACCCCTCCACTTT,CASSTTARGGSNSPLHF
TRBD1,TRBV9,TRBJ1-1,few,TGTGCCAGCAGCGCAATGACAGGGGGCACTGAAGCTTTCTTT,CASSAMTGGTEAFF
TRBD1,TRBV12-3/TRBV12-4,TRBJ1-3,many,TGTGCCAGCAGTGACAGGGCTGGAAACACCATATATTTT,CASSDRAGNTIYF
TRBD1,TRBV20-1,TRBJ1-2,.,TGCAGTGCTACCCTTACAGGGGCGGATGGCTACACCTTC,CSATLTGADGYTF
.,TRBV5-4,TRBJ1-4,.,TGTGCCAGCAGCCAAGGGAGACAGAACTCTAATGAAAAACTGTTTTTT,CASSQGRQNSNEKLFF
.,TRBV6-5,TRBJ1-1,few,TGTGCCAGCAGTTACTCCCCTCGAGGGGAGTTGGGAGCTTTCTTT,CASSYSPRGELGAFF
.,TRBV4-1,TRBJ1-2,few,TGCGCCAGCAGCCAAGAACAGGGCAGCTATGGCTACACCTTC,CASSQEQGSYGYTF
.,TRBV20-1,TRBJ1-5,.,TGCAGTGCTAGTGGTGTTGGCAATCAGCCCCAGCATTTT,CSASGVGNQPQHF
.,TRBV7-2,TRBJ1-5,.,TGTGCCAGCAGCTTCGGGGTTGGCCAGCCCCAGCATTTT,CASSFGVGQPQHF